The clone carrying this T cell receptor beta chain was recorded once. Trimming removed 5 bases at V and 5 bases at J, with 15 bases between. The length of the CDR3 is 15 residues. The germline V gene has CDR1 KGHDR and CDR2 SFDVKD. In the original analysis: Reference gene primer amplification in the assay estimated nucleated cell counts. Clones were read by immunoSEQ multiplex PCR, and TCRdb kept only the in-frame ones, dropping some. Clonal size and the V and J genes are those of that table, whereas D and trimming came from the DNA. The table shows over 200,000 clones, with around 86% occurring only once. The data derive from a study of blood T cell repertoires in COVID-19. On the study more broadly: Italy, Spain and the United States were the sources of the convalescent and acute COVID-19 samples. From T cells, B-cell-depleted T cells, or PBMCs came the material, which was cDNA or gDNA.

This sequence joins TRBV24-1 and TRBJ2-1; tentative D call: TRBD2 (5 bases). The TCR sequence derives from a young woman who had recovered from COVID-19. The sample taken for sequencing was peripheral blood. The CDR3 spells CATSATIRGNNEQFF. The CDR3 nucleotides read TGTGCCACCAGTGCCACGATCCGGGGAAACAATGAGCAGTTCTTC.